This T cell receptor (beta chain) was identified during a study of molecular identifiers for immune sequencing clone quantification. Regarding the study as a whole: Clones above 20 RNA copies contained over 97% of effector molecules and under 1% of naive molecules.

TCRdb re-analysed the PCR reads in MiXCR, keeping a single row per CDR3 protein. The table records 15,000 to 20,000 distinct CDR3 sequences, under 25% of them present only once. V shed 4 bases and J 4 bases; nucleotides not matched to a gene: 9. Germline CDR1 SGDLS, CDR2 YYNGEE. This CDR3 comprises 15 residues. Details on this clonotype: Its antigen is not known.

The receptor was derived from a human donor in good health. Some libraries in this study had Jurkat cell RNA spiked in. The sample comprised naive CD8+ T cells from blood, with Jurkat cell RNA spiked in. Subset described: FACS-sorted CD8+CD4-CCR7+CD45RA+ naive T cells. The chain links TRBV9 to TRBJ2-3; 7 bases fit TRBD1. CDR3 residues: CASSPTGFIPDTQYF. CDR3 nucleotides: TGTGCCAGCAGCCCGACAGGGTTTATTCCAGATACGCAGTATTTT.